This entry is about one T cell receptor (beta chain). The antigen remains unidentified. This sample is part of a study of cytotoxic CD8 clonotypes in ibrutinib-treated CLL. Study details: Partial response was seen in roughly 24 patients and complete response in 2; after median approximately 68 months, approximately 14 stayed remitted, about 12 progressed. The study's findings and limits: Circulating CD8+ T-cell counts were tracked by baseline clonality, which exceeded that of age-matched healthy donors. Contraction or stability on treatment characterized the public clonotypes, which were uncommon.

Depth targeted 1 in 200,000 to 1 in 1 million T cells, averaging 10x coverage per clonotype. Data came from immunoSEQ multiplex PCR; TCRdb stores just in-frame clones and leaves some out. The data contain roughly 110,000 clones, under 70% of them singletons. The CDR3 runs 17 residues. Germline V gene lookup returns CDR1 LGHNA and CDR2 YNFKEQ. V shed 5 bases, J shed 1 base, and the junction held 12 bases outside the gene matches. Sample: PBMCs, taken after 24 months of ibrutinib treatment. V gene TRBV4-2 combines with J gene TRBJ1-1; 8 nucleotides align to TRBD1. This receptor was identified in a human donor with chronic lymphocytic leukemia. In DNA form, the CDR3 reads TGTGCCAGCAGCTCTGCCGCCAGACAGGGGAGGAACACTGAAGCTTTCTTT. Its translation is CASSSAARQGRNTEAFF.